One and the same sample provided the 28 T cell receptor beta chains below, sequenced in a study of OX40 agonist ivuxolimab in advanced cancers. The library was obtained by the immunoSEQ multiplex PCR assay. TCRdb carries this immuneACCESS record with in-frame sequences only. Its versions omit some clonotypes, under half of them owing to an unresolved V gene in the studies checked, with the rest unexplained. The sample profile shows about 67,000 clones; over 75% of them were found once. Together, the top ten hold 5.5% of the sample. Sequencing used CD4+ or CD8+ T cells sorted from blood, obtained in a trial of the OX40 agonist ivuxolimab. The receptors stem from an adult with an advanced solid tumor such as melanoma, head and neck, liver or kidney cancer.

The chain has TRBV5-4 and TRBJ2-1; a weak D match, TRBD2 (5 bases). Deletions cut 4 bases from V and 10 bases from J, with 12 bases between. The CDR3 is made up of 12 amino acids. CDR1 and CDR2 (germline): SGHNT, YYREEE (reference sequence). The DNA for the CDR3 is TGTGCCAGCAGCCATAGCGTTAAGGAGCAGTTCTTC. Its translation is CASSHSVKEQFF.

This chain links TRBV4-1 with TRBJ1-5, with D possibly matching TRBD1 (5 bases). V lost 3 bases and J 7 bases, leaving 16 bases between the germline ends. This CDR3 region has 15 residues. The V gene's germline CDR1 is MGHRA and CDR2 YSYEKL. For the CDR3, the DNA is TGCGCCAGCAGCCAGACCCAGGGTTTCAAGCAGCCCCAGCATTTT. Translated: CASSQTQGFKQPQHF.

This chain joins TRBV13 and TRBJ2-7, with TRBD2 matching 14 bases. Trimming took 2 bases from V and 6 from J; bases not matched to a gene: 15. Germline V CDR1 and CDR2: PRHDT, FYEKMQ (reference sequence). The CDR3 has 19 residues. The DNA of the CDR3 is TGTGCCAGCAGCTTAAGACTAGCGGGAGGGCCGCTCAGGTCCGGCGAGCAGTACTTC. This translates into CASSLRLAGGPLRSGEQYF.

The chain combines TRBV6-5 with TRBJ2-1; the D is unclear. Trimming stripped 1 base from V and 8 bases from J, with 15 bases between. The CDR3 loop spans 15 amino acids. Germline V gives CDR1 MNHEY, CDR2 SVGAGI. DNA for the CDR3: TGTGCCAGCAGTTACTTTGGTAATCCCGTCGATGAGCAGTTCTTC. Translating it yields CASSYFGNPVDEQFF.

The gene calls are TRBV5-1 and TRBJ2-2, with D possibly being TRBD1 (6 bases). Germline CDR1 is SGHRS and CDR2 is YFSETQ. The CDR3 consists of 15 residues. Trimming took 0 bases from V and 1 from J, leaving 7 bases between them. CDR3 protein: CASSLGTVNTGELFF. DNA of the CDR3: TGCGCCAGCAGCTTGGGGACAGTGAACACCGGGGAGCTGTTTTTT.

The chain uses TRBV6-5 and TRBJ2-7, with 12 bases identical to TRBD2. V lost 6 bases to trimming and J lost 5 bases; unmatched junction nucleotides: 8. Germline CDR1 is MNHEY and CDR2 is SVGAGI. This CDR3 has 15 residues. The CDR3 DNA reads TGTGCCAGCAGCCCAAGACTAGCGGGAGCCCACGAGCAGTACTTC. It specifies CASSPRLAGAHEQYF.

This clone was detected a few times. The chain joins TRBV6-5 to TRBJ1-3; no firm D call. Germline CDR1 MNHEY, CDR2 SVGAGI. The V gene lost 6 bases and the J gene lost 8 bases, with 17 bases spanning the gap. This CDR3 region has 14 residues. CDR3 loop: CASSPDPGKHTIYF. CDR3 nucleotides: TGTGCCAGCAGCCCTGACCCGGGGAAACACACCATATATTTT.

V usage is TRBV4-3 and J usage is TRBJ2-5; 7 bases fit TRBD2. Germline lookup yields CDR1 LGHNA and CDR2 YSLEER. Trimming cost V 0 bases and J 5 bases; bases outside gene matches: 18. The CDR3 spans 19 residues. CDR3 in DNA: TGCGCCAGCAGCCAAGAAGGAGGCCTAGCGGCATTAGGGGCGGAGACCCAGTACTTC. As protein: CASSQEGGLAALGAETQYF.

J is TRBJ2-1 and V is TRBV15, with 7 bases aligning to TRBD1. Germline CDR1 LNHNV, CDR2 YYDKDF (reference sequence). Trimming took 11 bases from V and 0 from J; bases not matched to a gene: 10. The CDR3 length is 15 residues. CDR3 nucleotides: TGTGCCGCTCGTCGGGACAGCAGCTCCTACAATGAGCAGTTCTTC. Translation gives CAARRDSSSYNEQFF.

The CDR3 nucleotides are TGCGCCAGCAGCTTTGGACAGGGATTAGGCAATGAGCAGTTCTTC. Amino acid sequence: CASSFGQGLGNEQFF. This chain connects TRBV5-1 to TRBJ2-1, with 8 nucleotides matching TRBD1. CDR3 length equals 15 residues. Per the germline V gene, CDR1 is SGHRS and CDR2 is YFSETQ. V trimming: 2 bases; J trimming: 6 bases; junction bases outside the gene matches: 7.

The CDR3: CASSSYSTGELFF. The CDR3 bases are TGCGCCAGCAGCTCTTACTCCACCGGGGAGCTGTTTTTT. The gene calls are TRBV5-1 and TRBJ2-2; D is undetermined. The ends were cut back, 3 bases at V and 4 bases at J, with 7 bases in the middle. Germline CDR1 SGHRS, CDR2 YFSETQ. The CDR3 runs to 13 residues.

J is TRBJ2-5 and V is TRBV2, with D perhaps TRBD1 (6 bases). V was cut by 6 bases and J by 3 bases, with 20 bases left in between. From germline, CDR1 is SNHLY and CDR2 FYNNEI. This CDR3 region has 16 residues. The CDR3 DNA follows: TGTGCCAGCAGGTTGACAGGCGTAAGAGGGGAAGAGACCCAGTACTTC. Translated, it gives CASRLTGVRGEETQYF.

The CDR3 DNA is TGTGCCAGCAGCGTAGCCCTGGGTCGCGGCCGGGAGCTGTTTTTT. As protein: CASSVALGRGRELFF. The genes are TRBV9 and TRBJ2-2; D is uncertain. Per germline, CDR1 SGDLS and CDR2 YYNGEE. V was shortened by 0 bases and J by 9 bases, with 15 bases between the two germline ends. CDR3 size: 15 residues.

The rearrangement links TRBV29-1 to TRBJ1-1, with a possible D match to TRBD1 (5 bases). The CDR3 is 13 residues long. V shed 4 bases and J shed 3 bases, with 12 bases lying between them. Germline CDR1 SQVTM, CDR2 ANQGSEA. CDR3 region: CSVVRREDTEAFF. DNA of the CDR3: TGCAGCGTTGTTCGCAGGGAGGACACTGAAGCTTTCTTT.

This rearrangement joins TRBV7-7 to TRBJ2-7, with D tentatively TRBD1 (6 bases). Germline CDR1 is SSHAT and CDR2 is FNYEAQ (reference sequence). The V end was cut by 1 base, the J end by 2 bases, with 12 bases between. CDR3 length: 15 amino acids. CDR3 sequence: CASSLVQGSAYEQYF. The CDR3 DNA is TGTGCCAGCAGCTTAGTACAGGGCTCGGCCTACGAGCAGTACTTC.

The chain couples TRBV11-2 to TRBJ2-7, with D perhaps given as TRBD1 or TRBD2 (5 bases each). Per the germline V gene, CDR1 is SGHAT and CDR2 is FQNNGV. The CDR3 is 16 residues long. V lost 0 bases to trimming and J lost 3 bases, with 15 bases between them. The CDR3: CASSLDLRGSVYEQYF. The CDR3 DNA is TGTGCCAGCAGCTTAGATTTACGGGGCTCAGTCTACGAGCAGTACTTC.

This sequence joins TRBV4-1 and TRBJ2-7, with 11 nucleotides matching TRBD2. The CDR3 runs 16 residues. V gave up 0 bases and J gave up 5 bases; unmatched junction bases: 6. CDR1 and CDR2 (germline): MGHRA, YSYEKL. In DNA form, the CDR3 reads TGCGCCAGCAGCCAAGATGAGGTAGCGGGGGGGGACGAGCAGTACGTC. It specifies CASSQDEVAGGDEQYV.

V usage is TRBV7-2 and J usage is TRBJ1-4; 9 positions agree with TRBD1. V shed 5 bases and J 3 bases; nucleotides not matched to a gene: 7. Germline V lookup: CDR1 SGHTA, CDR2 FQGNSA. CDR3 size: 16 residues. The CDR3 nucleotides read TGTGCCAGCAGCCCTACAGGGGGCGTGTCTAATGAAAAACTGTTTTTT. It encodes CASSPTGGVSNEKLFF.

V gene TRBV15 combines with J gene TRBJ2-1; 10 bases match TRBD2. The germline V gene encodes CDR1 LNHNV and CDR2 YYDKDF (reference sequence). CDR3 length: 12 amino acids. V shed 5 bases and J 10 bases; nucleotides not matched to a gene: 2. In nucleotides, the CDR3 is TGTGCCACCAGCGGTAGCGGGAGGGAGCAGTTCTTC. It specifies CATSGSGREQFF.

The chain uses TRBV7-4 and TRBJ2-7, with unresolved D. The CDR3 is 14 residues long. CDR1 and CDR2 (germline): SGHVT, SQSDAQ. V gave up 3 bases and J gave up 3 bases, with 12 bases separating them. The CDR3 region has the DNA TGTGCCAGCAGCTTTCATCCCCCCAACTACGAGCAGTACGTC. Amino acid sequence: CASSFHPPNYEQYV.

The chain recombines TRBV5-6 with TRBJ1-2; weak D call: TRBD1 (5 bases). Per germline, CDR1 SGHDT and CDR2 YYEEEE. The CDR3 length is 13 residues. Between the trimmed V and J ends, which lost 2 bases and 3 bases, there was a span of 8 bases. CDR3 protein: CASSFSRDYGYTF. CDR3 nucleotide sequence: TGTGCCAGCAGCTTTTCCAGGGACTATGGCTACACCTTC. The full variable domain, with the rest looked up from reference TRBV5-6 and TRBJ1-2, is DAGVTQSPTHLIKTRGQQVTLRCSPKSGHDTVSWYQQALGQGPQFIFQYYEEEERQRGNFPDRFSGHQFPNYSSELNVNALLLGDSALYLCASSFSRDYGYTFGSGTRLTVV.

The chain has TRBV12-5 and TRBJ2-2, with 15 nucleotides matching TRBD2. Germline V gives CDR1 LGHNT, CDR2 FRNRAP. V was clipped by 2 bases and J by 3 bases; unmatched bases: 16. The CDR3 has 22 amino acids. CDR3 sequence reads: CASGLSVLQGLAGGPDTGELFF. The CDR3 DNA reads as TGTGCTAGTGGTTTGTCGGTCCTACAGGGACTAGCGGGAGGCCCCGACACCGGGGAGCTGTTTTTT.

The chain links TRBV10-3 to TRBJ2-3; TRBD2 matches at 10 bases. The V gene end was trimmed by 8 bases and the J gene end by 5 bases; junction bases not matched to a gene: 1. Germline-derived CDR1 and CDR2 are ENHRY and SYGVKD. CDR3 length: 12 residues. CDR3 bases: TGTGCCATCGGACTAGCGGAAGATACGCAGTATTTT. This gives the protein CAIGLAEDTQYF.

The chain recombines TRBV29-1 with TRBJ2-2, with D possibly called TRBD1 or TRBD2 (5 bases each). The germline V gene encodes CDR1 SQVTM and CDR2 ANQGSEA. This CDR3 has 13 amino acids. V dropped 4 bases and J dropped 6 bases, with 12 bases sitting between them. CDR3 coding DNA: TGCAGCGTTGTGGGGCGAGGGGCCGGGGAGCTGTTTTTT. Its protein product is CSVVGRGAGELFF.

V is TRBV9 and J is TRBJ1-3; D unresolved. Germline assignment: CDR1 SGDLS and CDR2 YYNGEE. This CDR3 is built from 14 residues. Trimming cost V 4 bases and J 4 bases, with 12 bases left between them. CDR3 DNA sequence: TGTGCCAGCAGCCCCTCAGTGGCCGGAAACACCATATATTTT. As protein: CASSPSVAGNTIYF.

This sequence joins TRBV7-2 and TRBJ1-1; D remains unclear. Germline V gene lookup returns CDR1 SGHTA and CDR2 FQGNSA. With 0 bases removed from V and 5 bases from J, the gap between germline ends came to 7 bases. The CDR3 runs 13 residues. The CDR3 region is CASSLATRTEAFF. The CDR3, as DNA: TGTGCCAGCAGCTTAGCAACAAGAACTGAAGCTTTCTTT.

The chain carries TRBV5-1 and TRBJ2-5; possibly TRBD2 for D (6 bases). The CDR3 spans 14 residues. Germline V gene data show CDR1 as SGHRS and CDR2 as YFSETQ. The V end was cut by 4 bases, the J end by 2 bases, with 12 bases between. Here the CDR3 reads CASSQGTEQETQYF. For the CDR3, the DNA is TGCGCCAGCAGCCAAGGGACTGAGCAAGAGACCCAGTACTTC. The full variable domain, its missing parts supplied by reference TRBV5-1 and TRBJ2-5, is KAGVTQTPRYLIKTRGQQVTLSCSPISGHRSVSWYQQTPGQGLQFLFEYFSETQRNKGNFPGRFSGRQFSNSRSEMNVSTLELGDSALYLCASSQGTEQETQYFGPGTRLLVL.

The chain has TRBV29-1 and TRBJ1-2; the D gene is possibly TRBD1 (6 bases). V was pared by 3 bases and J by 4 bases, with 9 bases between. The CDR3 spans 12 residues. Germline CDR1 SQVTM, CDR2 ANQGSEA. The CDR3 here is CSVDDRSYGYTF. The CDR3 coding sequence is TGCAGCGTTGATGACAGGTCCTATGGCTACACCTTC.